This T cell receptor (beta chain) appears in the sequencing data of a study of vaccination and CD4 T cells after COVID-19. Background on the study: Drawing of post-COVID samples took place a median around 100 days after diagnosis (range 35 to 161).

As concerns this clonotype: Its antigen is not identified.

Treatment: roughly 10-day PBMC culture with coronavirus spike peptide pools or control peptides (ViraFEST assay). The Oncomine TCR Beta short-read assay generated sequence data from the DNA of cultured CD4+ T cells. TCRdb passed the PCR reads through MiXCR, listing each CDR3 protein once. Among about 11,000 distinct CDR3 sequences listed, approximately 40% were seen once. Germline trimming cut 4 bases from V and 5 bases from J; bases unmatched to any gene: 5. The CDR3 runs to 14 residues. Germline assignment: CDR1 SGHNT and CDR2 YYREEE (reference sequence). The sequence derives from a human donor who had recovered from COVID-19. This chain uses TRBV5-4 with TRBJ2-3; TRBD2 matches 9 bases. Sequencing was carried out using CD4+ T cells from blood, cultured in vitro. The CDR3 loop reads CASSQGLAIDTQYF. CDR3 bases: TGTGCCAGCAGCCAAGGACTAGCGATAGATACGCAGTATTTT.